Presented here are 9 T cell receptor beta chains from one specimen sequenced in a study of CD4 T cells in relation to SARS-CoV-2 and coronaviruses. Before the COVID-19 pandemic, during about 2011-2019, CD4+ T cells were taken from unexposed donors. The cells were cultured for around ten days before CD4+ T cells were isolated. Method: immunoSEQ multiplex PCR; TCRdb's copy keeps in-frame clones and lacks some. The sample has about 19,000 clones, 77% seen once; the top ten hold more than 20%. Their recognized antigens are unknown. Material for sequencing was CD4+ T cells from PBMCs, cultured in vitro. These receptor sequences come from a human donor in good health.

The rearrangement joins TRBV2 to TRBJ1-5, with 8 bases lining up with TRBD1. The CDR3 extends over 15 amino acids. Trimming removed 3 bases from V and 6 bases from J; junction bases left unmatched: 7. The germline V gene has CDR1 SNHLY and CDR2 FYNNEI. CDR3 in DNA: TGTGCCAGCAGTGAGGACAGGGTTATCAGTCAGCCCCAGCATTTT. Translating gives CASSEDRVISQPQHF.

The chain is built from TRBV5-1 and TRBJ2-5; no clear D. Germline values: CDR1 SGHRS, CDR2 YFSETQ. The V gene lost 4 bases and the J gene lost 0 bases, with 10 bases spanning the gap. This CDR3 has 14 amino acids. CDR3 residues: CASSTSQNQETQYF. The CDR3 coding sequence is TGCGCCAGCAGCACCTCCCAGAACCAAGAGACCCAGTACTTC.

The gene calls are TRBV4-1 and TRBJ2-1, with a possible D match to TRBD2 (5 bases). Trimming removed 5 bases at V and 0 bases at J, with 11 bases between. The CDR3 runs to 15 residues. The germline CDR1 and CDR2 sequences are MGHRA and YSYEKL. The CDR3 coding sequence is TGCGCCAGCAGCTGGGAGCGAATCTCCTACAATGAGCAGTTCTTC. It yields the protein CASSWERISYNEQFF.

This clone came up a few times. V and J are TRBV30 and TRBJ1-1, with a weak D call TRBD1 (5 bases). V was cut by 0 bases and J by 5 bases, with 10 bases left in between. In germline, CDR1 is GTSNPN, CDR2 SVGIG (reference sequence). CDR3 length: 13 residues. CDR3 amino acids: CAWSVSGWTEAFF. The CDR3 DNA reads as TGTGCCTGGAGTGTTTCAGGGTGGACTGAAGCTTTCTTT.

This sequence joins TRBV29-1 and TRBJ1-2, with D unresolved. V was pared by 6 bases and J by 4 bases, with 12 bases between. The CDR3 spans 12 residues. Germline V gives CDR1 SQVTM, CDR2 ANQGSEA. CDR3 DNA sequence: TGCAGCGTAGCGGACGTCGGCTATGGCTACACCTTC. Amino acid sequence: CSVADVGYGYTF. The full variable domain, with the rest looked up from reference TRBV29-1 and TRBJ1-2, is SAVISQKPSRDICQRGTSLTIQCQVDSQVTMMFWYRQQPGQSLTLIATANQGSEATYESGFVIDKFPISRPNLTFSTLTVSNMSPEDSSIYLCSVADVGYGYTFGSGTRLTVV.

This chain connects TRBV11-2 to TRBJ2-7; TRBD2 is a possible D gene (7 bases). This CDR3 region has 15 residues. Trimming cost V 4 bases and J 2 bases, with 15 bases left between them. The germline CDR1 and CDR2 sequences are SGHAT and FQNNGV. This chain's CDR3 is CASSSPGGGPYEQYF. The CDR3, as DNA: TGTGCCAGCAGCTCCCCTGGGGGGGGCCCCTACGAGCAGTACTTC.

V gene TRBV19 combines with J gene TRBJ1-5; D is unresolved. CDR3 length: 16 residues. From germline, CDR1 is LNHDA and CDR2 SQIVND (reference sequence). The V gene lost 3 bases and the J gene lost 5 bases, with 17 bases spanning the gap. CDR3: CASSIGGSGGHQPQHF. The DNA of the CDR3 is TGTGCCAGTAGTATCGGTGGCTCCGGCGGTCATCAGCCCCAGCATTTT.

This sequence joins TRBV27 and TRBJ2-1, with 11 bases matching TRBD2. Germline V gives CDR1 MNHEY, CDR2 SMNVEV (reference sequence). The CDR3 is 16 residues long. Unmatched junction bases numbered 8, after V lost 4 bases and J lost 6 bases. The CDR3 nucleotides are TGTGCCAGCAGTTCCCTAGCGGGAGGCGTATTCAATGAGCAGTTCTTC. Residues: CASSSLAGGVFNEQFF.

The chain has TRBV30 and TRBJ1-1; D is uncertain. The germline CDR1 and CDR2 sequences are GTSNPN and SVGIG (reference sequence). The CDR3 extends over 14 amino acids. Between the trimmed V and J ends, which lost 2 bases and 1 base, there was a span of 11 bases. CDR3 DNA: TGTGCCTGGAGTTTAGGGCTGGGGAACACTGAAGCTTTCTTT. This gives the protein CAWSLGLGNTEAFF.